Included here is one TCR beta chain sequence, with context. This CDR3 is built from 18 residues. Germline CDR1 MGHRA, CDR2 YSYEKL. V lost 2 bases and J 0 bases, leaving 20 bases between the germline ends. Per the original data handling: Reference gene primer amplification yielded estimated nucleated cell counts. Profiled with immunoSEQ multiplex PCR; TCRdb holds only in-frame clones, not every one. V and J calls and clone size are as listed in that table; D and trimming were resolved from the DNA. The sample lists 210,000 or so clones; 80% to 90% were seen once. This entry comes from a study of blood T cell repertoires in COVID-19. Study-level background: T cells, B-cell-depleted T cells, or PBMCs supplied cDNA or gDNA.

This receptor was identified in a woman aged 80 or over with acute or convalescent COVID-19. This chain links TRBV4-1 with TRBJ2-7; D not certain. The sequencing sample was made of peripheral blood. The CDR3 region is CASSQTPEPHPFSYEQYF. As DNA, the CDR3 is TGCGCCAGCAGCCAAACTCCGGAGCCCCACCCCTTCTCCTACGAGCAGTACTTC.